The 21 T cell receptor beta chains presented below share a single source sample, sequenced in a study of T cell responses to AZD1222 COVID-19 vaccine. Assay: immunoSEQ multiplex PCR; the TCRdb copy retains only in-frame clones and omits some. Found here are some 95,000 clones, around 86% of them singletons; the top ten hold just under 6.5%. Sequencing used peripheral blood, obtained on day 0 of AZD1222 vaccination. These receptors were taken from an adult in good health.

The rearrangement joins TRBV16 to TRBJ1-5; no clear D. CDR3 length: 11 residues. Trimming shortened V by 2 bases and J by 4 bases, and 0 bases separated the two germline ends. The germline V gene encodes CDR1 KGHSY and CDR2 FQNENV. CDR3 nucleotides: TGTGCCAGCAGCCAAAATCAGCCCCAGCATTTT. This codes for CASSQNQPQHF.

The chain joins TRBV30 to TRBJ2-7; D may correspond to TRBD1 or TRBD2 (6 bases each). Trimming shortened V by 3 bases and J by 2 bases, and 11 bases separated the two germline ends. Germline V gene lookup returns CDR1 GTSNPN and CDR2 SVGIG (reference sequence). The CDR3 has 13 amino acids. The CDR3 reads CAWSGGLTYEQYF. In nucleotides, the CDR3 is TGTGCCTGGAGCGGGGGCCTTACCTACGAGCAGTACTTC.

The chain has TRBV6-1 and TRBJ2-2, with TRBD2 matching over 11 bases. V dropped 4 bases and J dropped 0; count of bases not matched to a gene: 7. CDR3 length equals 18 residues. In germline, CDR1 is MNHNS, CDR2 SASEGT. CDR3 nucleotide sequence: TGTGCCAGCAGTGGTCCTAGCGGGGGGAACTCGAACACCGGGGAGCTGTTTTTT. This encodes CASSGPSGGNSNTGELFF.

The V call is TRBV4-1, the J call TRBJ1-1; D uncertain. Trimming removed 0 bases from V and 2 bases from J, with 7 bases in between. Germline loops: CDR1 MGHRA, CDR2 YSYEKL. CDR3 length equals 14 residues. DNA for the CDR3: TGCGCCAGCAGCCAAGATGGTGGTAACACTGAAGCTTTCTTT. This translates into CASSQDGGNTEAFF.

The rearrangement links TRBV6-1 to TRBJ1-2; maybe TRBD1 (5 bases). Germline CDR1 is MNHNS and CDR2 is SASEGT. V lost 0 bases to trimming and J lost 3 bases, with 8 bases between them. This CDR3 is built from 14 residues. The CDR3 DNA reads TGTGCCAGCAGTGAAGCGACAGCAGACTATGGCTACACCTTC. It translates to CASSEATADYGYTF.

About this clone: Other nucleotide sequences in the sample specify the same CDR3. V and J are TRBV12-3 or TRBV12-4 and TRBJ1-2, with no clear D. The V end lost 1 base, the J end lost 5 bases, and 2 bases lay between the germline ends. The CDR3 totals 11 residues. The CDR3 loop is CASSLGYGYTF. DNA for the CDR3: TGTGCCAGCAGTTTAGGTTATGGCTACACCTTC.

This sequence joins TRBV15 and TRBJ1-2; D gene ambiguous. The CDR3 contains 15 residues. V lost 0 bases to trimming and J lost 6 bases, with 14 bases between them. In germline, CDR1 is LNHNV, CDR2 YYDKDF (reference sequence). The CDR3 DNA sequence: TGTGCCACCAGCAGAGATCGAAACGAGGGCAATGGCTACACCTTC. This codes for CATSRDRNEGNGYTF.

V and J are TRBV19 and TRBJ1-5; a possible D gene is TRBD1 (5 bases). The ends were cut back, 5 bases at V and 2 bases at J, with 13 bases in the middle. There are 15 residues in the CDR3. The germline V gene has CDR1 LNHDA and CDR2 SQIVND (reference sequence). CDR3: CASSGDGEGNQPQHF. DNA of the CDR3: TGTGCCAGTAGTGGGGACGGAGAGGGCAATCAGCCCCAGCATTTT.

The rearrangement uses TRBV19 and TRBJ1-3; no clear D. CDR1 and CDR2 (germline): LNHDA, SQIVND (reference sequence). V was clipped by 0 bases and J by 0 bases, with 6 bases between them. This CDR3 has 15 amino acids. The CDR3 protein is CASSIDTTSGNTIYF. The CDR3 DNA reads TGTGCCAGTAGTATAGACACGACCTCTGGAAACACCATATATTTT.

The CDR3 reads CASSIRDGDRNSPLHF. DNA for the CDR3: TGTGCCAGTAGTATCCGGGACGGGGATCGGAATTCACCCCTCCACTTT. The chain employs TRBV19 and TRBJ1-6, with D possibly matching TRBD1 (5 bases). V was cut by 3 bases and J by 7 bases, with 16 bases left in between. Per the germline V gene, CDR1 is LNHDA and CDR2 is SQIVND (reference sequence). The CDR3 is 16 amino acids. Together with reference TRBV19 and TRBJ1-6, the CDR3 gives the full variable domain: DGGITQSPKYLFRKEGQNVTLSCEQNLNHDAMYWYRQDPGQGLRLIYYSQIVNDFQKGDIAEGYSVSREKKESFPLTVTSAQKNPTAFYLCASSIRDGDRNSPLHFGNGTRLTVT.

This clone was detected only once. The chain employs TRBV18 and TRBJ2-3; TRBD2 matches 8 bases. Germline values: CDR1 KGHSH, CDR2 LQKENI. The CDR3 sequence is 15 residues long. V lost 5 bases to trimming and J lost 3 bases; unmatched junction nucleotides: 7. CDR3 coding DNA: TGTGCCAGCTCAGAACAGCGGGAGTCTACAGATACGCAGTATTTT. Translating it yields CASSEQRESTDTQYF. The full variable domain, completed using reference TRBV18 and TRBJ2-3, is NAGVMQNPRHLVRRRGQEARLRCSPMKGHSHVYWYRQLPEEGLKFMVYLQKENIIDESGMPKERFSAEFPKEGPSILRIQQVVRGDSAAYFCASSEQRESTDTQYFGPGTRLTVL.

This sequence joins TRBV30 and TRBJ2-7; no definite D call. V was cut by 2 bases and J by 3 bases, with 8 bases left in between. The V gene's germline CDR1 is GTSNPN and CDR2 SVGIG (reference sequence). CDR3 length: 12 residues. The CDR3, as DNA: TGTGCCTGGAGTCCTCGAGTCTACGAGCAGTACTTC. Its translation: CAWSPRVYEQYF.

This clone is a singleton in its sample. The chain uses TRBV7-2 and TRBJ2-2; D unresolved. The CDR3 totals 16 residues. V was cut by 0 bases and J by 3 bases, with 11 bases left in between. Germline CDR1 is SGHTA and CDR2 is FQGNSA. As DNA, the CDR3 is TGTGCCAGCAGCTTAGCGGGCGGAGTGTACACCGGGGAGCTGTTTTTT. Amino acid sequence: CASSLAGGVYTGELFF.

The chain uses TRBV12-3 or TRBV12-4 and TRBJ2-7; D unresolved. This CDR3 is 12 amino acids long. V shed 8 bases and J shed 2 bases, with 10 bases lying between them. CDR3 amino acids: CASGVGTYEQYF. Written as DNA, the CDR3 is TGTGCCAGCGGAGTTGGGACCTACGAGCAGTACTTC.

This chain uses TRBV29-1 with TRBJ1-1; no clear D gene. Trimming stripped 3 bases from V and 7 bases from J, with 9 bases between. Germline V lookup: CDR1 SQVTM, CDR2 ANQGSEA. CDR3 size: 11 residues. This chain's CDR3 is CSVDRGYEAFF. In DNA, the CDR3 is TGCAGCGTTGATCGAGGCTATGAAGCTTTCTTT. Drawing the rest from reference TRBV29-1 and TRBJ1-1, the complete variable domain is SAVISQKPSRDICQRGTSLTIQCQVDSQVTMMFWYRQQPGQSLTLIATANQGSEATYESGFVIDKFPISRPNLTFSTLTVSNMSPEDSSIYLCSVDRGYEAFFGQGTRLTVV.

This chain uses TRBV14 with TRBJ2-5; possible D gene TRBD2, 7 bases. V was trimmed by 4 bases and J by 5 bases, leaving 17 bases between them. Germline V gene sequence: CDR1 SGHDN, CDR2 FVKESK. The CDR3 runs 15 residues. The CDR3, as DNA: TGTGCCAGCAGCCGGATCGGGGGGCAGTGGGAGACCCAGTACTTC. Translating gives CASSRIGGQWETQYF.

CDR3 bases: TGTGCCAGCAGTTACGAGGGCTCTGGAAACACCATATATTTT. Amino acids: CASSYEGSGNTIYF. The rearrangement uses TRBV6-6 and TRBJ1-3; D gene unclear. The CDR3 loop spans 14 amino acids. The V gene lost 2 bases and the J gene lost 0 bases, with 5 bases spanning the gap. CDR1 and CDR2 (germline): MNHNY, SVGAGI (reference sequence).

This chain uses TRBV4-1 with TRBJ2-2; 8 bases align to TRBD2. The CDR3 totals 17 residues. J gave up 6 bases and V 0 bases, and 9 bases lay outside the gene matches. In germline, CDR1 is MGHRA, CDR2 YSYEKL. Here the CDR3 reads CASSQDFGGGEPGELFF. As DNA, the CDR3 is TGCGCCAGCAGCCAAGATTTCGGGGGGGGCGAGCCCGGGGAGCTGTTTTTT.

The chain employs TRBV7-9 and TRBJ1-1; D is uncertain. This CDR3 is 13 amino acids long. V was cut by 2 bases and J by 4 bases, with 8 bases left in between. CDR1 and CDR2 (germline): SEHNR, FQNEAQ (reference sequence). CDR3 nucleotides: TGTGCCAGCAGCTTACCGATCCTCACTGAAGCTTTCTTT. Protein product: CASSLPILTEAFF.

J is TRBJ2-2 and V is TRBV30; 10 nucleotides agree with TRBD2. Germline V gene data show CDR1 as GTSNPN and CDR2 as SVGIG (reference sequence). V lost 1 base to trimming and J lost 4 bases; unmatched junction nucleotides: 6. This CDR3 region has 16 residues. The CDR3 region is CAWSGLAGGGTGELFF. The DNA of the CDR3 is TGTGCCTGGAGTGGGTTAGCGGGGGGCGGCACCGGGGAGCTGTTTTTT.

The genes are TRBV7-6 and TRBJ2-2; 7 positions match TRBD2. Germline-derived CDR1 and CDR2 are SGHVS and FNYEAQ. The CDR3 runs to 18 residues. V shed 5 bases, J shed 0 bases, and the junction held 12 bases outside the gene matches. CDR3 region: CASSPPAGRVTNTGELFF. The CDR3 region has the DNA TGTGCCAGCAGCCCCCCAGCGGGAAGAGTAACGAACACCGGGGAGCTGTTTTTT.